This T cell receptor beta chain was captured in a study of blood T cells in healthy people across ages. The CDR3 is made up of 11 amino acids. V was clipped by 8 bases and J by 10 bases, with 11 bases between them. Germline CDR1 KGHDR, CDR2 SFDVKD. Primed by a sample-barcoded 5' primer and a J-beta primer mix, a second PCR proceeded for roughly 7 to 12 cycles. TCRdb itself ran the 5' RACE reads through MiXCR, one entry per CDR3 protein. The profile covers nearly 800,000 distinct CDR3 sequences, with roughly three fifths appearing a single time and roughly 25% taken by the ten largest. This TCR derives from a middle-aged man in good health. The sequencing sample was made of blood. The chain uses TRBV24-1 and TRBJ2-1; D unresolved. The chain's CDR3 is CATTLGFEQFF. The CDR3 bases are TGTGCCACCACCCTTGGGTTCGAGCAGTTCTTC.